This T cell receptor beta chain came from a study of tumor T cells in aggressive B-cell lymphoma. The repertoire was sequenced with immunoSEQ multiplex PCR; TCRdb's copy has only in-frame clones and lacks some. The sample lists some 3,000 clones; approximately 80% were seen once. There are 13 residues in the CDR3. Germline CDR1 and CDR2: SGHAT and FQNNGV. V lost 2 bases to trimming and J lost 6 bases, with 10 bases between them. The chain uses TRBV11-2 and TRBJ1-1; D uncertain. The source is an adult with diffuse large B cell lymphoma. The sample taken for sequencing was tumor tissue. The CDR3 nucleotides are TGTGCCAGCAGCTTAATGGGGAGGGCTGAAGCTTTCTTT. The encoded protein is CASSLMGRAEAFF.